The source of this T cell receptor (beta chain) is a study of blood T cell repertoires in COVID-19 (dated by TCRdb to about 2020). For context, the study as a whole: Samples covering the acute and convalescent phases of COVID-19 were provided by collaborators in the United States, Italy and Spain. Where available, HLA class I and class II types were taken from metadata supplied by the sample provider and were not determined by assay-based typing. The repertoires were made available in a free public database intended to serve as a resource for research on the immune response to SARS-CoV-2. A de-identified subject ID, COVID-19 status, age in years and sex were almost always included in the sample metadata. The samples were drawn from two sources: the first 160 participants of the ongoing ImmuneRACE study, and some 1,300 subjects contributed by 6 global collaborators. Deeply sampled blood TCRbeta repertoires from subjects exposed to, actively infected with, or recovered from COVID-19 were included in the dataset. The material from the prospective study consisted of cDNA or gDNA derived from T cells, B-cell-depleted T cells, or PBMCs.

The germline V gene (reference sequence) specifies LGHDT as CDR1 and YNNKEL as CDR2. At the junction V is shortened by 10 bases and J by 6 bases, with 15 bases in between. Reading from cysteine to phenylalanine, the CDR3 counts 12 amino acids. Of all the DNA, just the CDR3 is kept, 36 bases in frame from base 1. Collaborating institutions collected whole blood in K2EDTA tubes following their own protocols. For TCRbeta analysis, collaborators shipped samples as frozen whole blood, isolated PBMCs, or DNA extracted from either of those sample types. Summary of the overall study and its limitations: How much clinical and demographic metadata was included differed by source and by participant, and the metadata was provided uncurated.

The immunoSEQ Assay, a bias-controlled multiplex PCR, was used to amplify TCRbeta CDR3 regions from genomic DNA. Per the original workflow: The number of nucleated cells in each sample was estimated from the amplification of reference gene primers within the assay. Sequence reads were collapsed and filtered to measure the absolute abundance of every unique TCRbeta CDR3 rearrangement. For each sample, productive Simpson clonality was calculated as the square root of Simpson's diversity index over productive rearrangements. TCRdb mirrors the immuneACCESS table, restricted to in-frame sequences. Some clones are absent from its copies; in checked studies, under half trace to an unresolved V gene, and the reason for the others is unknown. That table furnishes V, J and clone size, whereas the DNA furnished D and trimming. This sample holds more than 300,000 clones; around 88% were observed only once. Roughly 1.1% of the sample rests with the top ten.

On this clone itself: Its specific antigen is unknown. It has no much larger one-base neighbor in the sample; base qualities were not kept.

The source of this sequence is a woman aged 45-59 years with acute or convalescent COVID-19. Rearrangement joined TRBV3-1 (or the pseudogene TRBV3-2) to TRBJ1-1; a tentative D match to TRBD1 spans 6 bases. The sequenced sample was peripheral blood. The CDR3: CATKGGPSEAFF. The DNA sequence reads TGTGCCACTAAAGGGGGTCCTTCTGAAGCTTTCTTT.